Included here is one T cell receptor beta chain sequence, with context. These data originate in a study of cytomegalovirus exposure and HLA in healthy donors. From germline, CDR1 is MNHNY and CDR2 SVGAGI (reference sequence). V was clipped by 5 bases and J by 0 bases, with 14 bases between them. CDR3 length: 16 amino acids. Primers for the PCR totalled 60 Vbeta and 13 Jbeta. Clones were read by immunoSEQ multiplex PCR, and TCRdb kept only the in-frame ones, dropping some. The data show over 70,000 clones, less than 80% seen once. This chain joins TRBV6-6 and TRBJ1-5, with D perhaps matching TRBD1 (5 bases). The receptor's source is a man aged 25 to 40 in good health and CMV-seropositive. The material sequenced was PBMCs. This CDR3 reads CASSKSTVYSNQPQHF. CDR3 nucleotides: TGTGCCAGCAGTAAGTCGACAGTCTATAGCAATCAGCCCCAGCATTTT.